The rows below give T cell receptor beta chains drawn from one sample of a study of T cells after yellow fever vaccination. From the 5' RACE reads, TCRdb called clonotypes with MiXCR, one entry per CDR3 protein. The sample shows 150,000 to 200,000 distinct CDR3 sequences, approximately 6.2% of them seen only once. The sample here was CD4+ T cells sorted from PBMCs, taken on the day of the first yellow fever vaccination. The source is a man between 18 and 35 years old who received the YFV17D yellow fever vaccine. Both conserved end residues are part of each CDR3. The D gene is left open where the match is weak.

V gene,J gene,D gene,CDR3 protein
TRBV24-1,TRBJ2-3,-,CATSDGPDTQYF
TRBV11-2,TRBJ1-6,-,CASSNRYRANESPLHF
TRBV20-1,TRBJ2-1,TRBD1,CSASRTGVDEQFF
TRBV11-2,TRBJ1-2,TRBD1,CASSLRQGSYGYTF
TRBV12-3/TRBV12-4,TRBJ2-4,TRBD1,CASTLDRAQRAKNIQYF
TRBV29-1,TRBJ1-4,TRBD1,CSAGQGSGEKLFF
TRBV6-5,TRBJ2-5,-,CASSYMGIPETQYF
TRBV7-3,TRBJ2-3,-,CASSLRQASTDTQYF
TRBV7-2,TRBJ2-3,TRBD1,CASSLGTGAISTDTQYF
TRBV11-2,TRBJ2-6,TRBD1,CASSLDRTSGANVLTF
TRBV11-2,TRBJ1-5,-,CASSSNWDGQPQHF
TRBV21-1,TRBJ2-7,-,CASSRQDSYEQYF
TRBV29-1,TRBJ1-1,-,CSVGGAGAEAFF
TRBV19,TRBJ1-1,-,CASSIVGDTEAFF